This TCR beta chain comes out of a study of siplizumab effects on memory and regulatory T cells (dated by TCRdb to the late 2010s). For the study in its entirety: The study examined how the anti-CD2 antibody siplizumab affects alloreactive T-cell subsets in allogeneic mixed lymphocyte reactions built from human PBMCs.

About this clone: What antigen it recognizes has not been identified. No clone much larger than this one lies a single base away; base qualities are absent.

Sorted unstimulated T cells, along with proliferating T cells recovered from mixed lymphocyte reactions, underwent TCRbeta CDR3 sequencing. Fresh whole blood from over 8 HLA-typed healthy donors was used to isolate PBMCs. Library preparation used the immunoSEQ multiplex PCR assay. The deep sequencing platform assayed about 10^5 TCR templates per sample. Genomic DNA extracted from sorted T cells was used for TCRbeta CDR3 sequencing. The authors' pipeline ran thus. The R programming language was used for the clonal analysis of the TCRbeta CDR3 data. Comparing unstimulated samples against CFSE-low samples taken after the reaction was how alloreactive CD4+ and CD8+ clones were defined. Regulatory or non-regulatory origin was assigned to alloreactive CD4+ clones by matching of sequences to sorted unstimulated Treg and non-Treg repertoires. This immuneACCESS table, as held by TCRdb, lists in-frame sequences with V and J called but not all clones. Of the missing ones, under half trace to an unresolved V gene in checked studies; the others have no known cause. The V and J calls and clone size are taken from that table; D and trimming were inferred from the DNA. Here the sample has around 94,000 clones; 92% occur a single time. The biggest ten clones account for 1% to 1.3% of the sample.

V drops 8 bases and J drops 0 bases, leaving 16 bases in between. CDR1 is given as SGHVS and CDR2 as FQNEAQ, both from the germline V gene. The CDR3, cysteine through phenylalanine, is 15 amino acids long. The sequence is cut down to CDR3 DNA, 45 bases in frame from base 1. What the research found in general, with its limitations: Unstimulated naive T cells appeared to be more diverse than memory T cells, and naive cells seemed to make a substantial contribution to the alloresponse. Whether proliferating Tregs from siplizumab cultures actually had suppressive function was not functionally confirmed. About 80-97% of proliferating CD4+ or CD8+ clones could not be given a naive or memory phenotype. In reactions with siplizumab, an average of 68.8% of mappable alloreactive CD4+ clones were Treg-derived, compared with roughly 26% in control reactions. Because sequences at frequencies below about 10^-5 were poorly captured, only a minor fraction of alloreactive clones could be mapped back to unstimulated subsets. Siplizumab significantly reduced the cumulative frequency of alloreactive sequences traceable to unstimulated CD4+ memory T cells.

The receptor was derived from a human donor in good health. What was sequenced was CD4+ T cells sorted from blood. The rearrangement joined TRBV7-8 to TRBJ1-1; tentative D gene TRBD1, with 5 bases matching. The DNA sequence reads TGTGCCAGCGCCAGTCGAGGGACCCTGAACACTGAAGCTTTCTTT. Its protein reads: CASASRGTLNTEAFF.